The entry below describes one T cell receptor beta chain. The antigen remains undetermined. PCR used 60 Vbeta primers and 13 Jbeta primers. The data were produced by immunoSEQ multiplex PCR, yet TCRdb's version contains in-frame clones alone and is incomplete. The repertoire includes more than 85,000 clones, more than 65% of them detected once, and 3% to 3.5% sits in the top ten. This sample was included in a study of cytomegalovirus exposure and HLA in healthy donors. Study context: Early released data comprised tens of millions of unique TCRs from HLA-typed donors.

General study points: Several top significant clusters appeared, in a later analysis, to be linked to common viral pathogens. Roughly uniform sequencing depth across donors was assumed, possibly incorrectly.

Nominal health characterized the donors when sampled, though unrecorded immune exposures were likely. The CDR3 runs to 14 residues. Per the germline V gene, CDR1 is SGHTA and CDR2 is FQGNSA. V dropped 4 bases and J dropped 4 bases, with 13 bases sitting between them. The V gene is TRBV7-2, the J gene TRBJ2-5; the D is unclear. The specimen sequenced was PBMCs. The sequence was collected from a man aged 30 to 39 in good health and CMV-seronegative. The CDR3 region has the DNA TGTGCCAGCAGCTACAGCTATCCGGCAGAGACCCAGTACTTC. Its translation is CASSYSYPAETQYF.